The clone carrying this T cell receptor (beta chain) was counted once. In the study's own analysis: Reference gene primer amplification in the assay estimated nucleated cell counts. TCRdb's copy holds only in-frame clones and misses some; the assay was immunoSEQ multiplex PCR. Clonal size and the V and J genes are those of that table, whereas D and trimming came from the DNA. The sample lists under 200,000 clones; around 86% were seen once. This entry is derived from a study of blood T cell repertoires in COVID-19. Turning to the study itself: COVID-19 samples, acute and convalescent, were from the United States, Italy and Spain. T cells, B-cell-depleted T cells, or PBMCs provided the cDNA or gDNA that served as material.

Source material: peripheral blood. The receptor's source is a man between 60 and 75 years old with acute or convalescent COVID-19.

The CDR3 DNA reads as TGCGCCAGCAGCTTGGCTAGTTCCGGGACTAGCGGCCGTTACGAGCAGTACTTC. It specifies CASSLASSGTSGRYEQYF. The chain combines TRBV5-1 with TRBJ2-7; 11 nucleotides agree with TRBD2. V gave up 0 bases and J gave up 4 bases; unmatched junction bases: 12. The CDR3 sequence is 18 residues long. Germline V gene sequence: CDR1 SGHRS, CDR2 YFSETQ.